This T cell receptor (beta chain) was obtained from a study of OX40 agonist ivuxolimab in advanced cancers. Broader study findings: Fewer expanded clones were found on average in CD4+ than in CD8+ T cells.

Patients were ruled out by autoimmune disease history or systemic immunosuppression. This clone was seen just once. Its target is not known. Sequencing was performed with immunoSEQ multiplex PCR; in TCRdb, only in-frame clones are kept and a portion is missing. The repertoire holds over 90,000 clones, about 90% seen once, with around 5.9% in the top ten. Sequencing was performed on CD4+ or CD8+ T cells sorted from blood, taken in a trial of the OX40 agonist ivuxolimab. The sequence was obtained from an adult with an advanced solid tumor such as melanoma, head and neck, liver or kidney cancer.

Here the CDR3 reads CASSFSGSGTQYF. CDR3 in DNA: TGTGCCAGCAGCTTCTCTGGGAGTGGGACCCAGTACTTC. The rearrangement links TRBV11-3 to TRBJ2-5; possible D gene TRBD2, 5 bases. Looked up from germline, CDR1 is SGHNT and CDR2 is YENEEA. V was cut by 3 bases and J by 7 bases, with 12 bases left in between. The CDR3 totals 13 residues.